The source of this T cell receptor beta chain is a study of pediatric ulcerative colitis (dated by TCRdb to about 2019). For the wider study: Among the ulcerative colitis patients, roughly 7 had pancolitis and two had left-sided colitis, and histology in every patient was consistent with ulcerative colitis. From nine newly diagnosed, treatment-naive pediatric ulcerative colitis patients and four non-IBD control children, paired blood and rectal samples were collected. By Pediatric Ulcerative Colitis Activity Index, mild disease was classified in a couple of patients, moderate disease in four and acute severe colitis in three. General study outcomes and caveats: Features of the rectal repertoire distinguished controls, mild-moderate colitis patients and acute severe colitis patients, and in acute severe colitis, rectal diversity was reduced because of clonal expansions. The healthy control group was small, with only a few individuals. A couple of rectal CDR3 clonotypes turned up in every ulcerative colitis patient but in none of the controls. Significantly higher autologous blood-rectal clonal overlap was found in ulcerative colitis patients than in controls, which suggested increased T cell trafficking to inflamed tissue. T cells from blood may have been included in the rectal pinch biopsies, particularly in patients with overt colitis. Because repertoires came from total lymphocyte DNA, patterns in rare subsets such as regulatory T cells may not be reflected. For technical reasons, the blood samples of a couple of patients yielded substantially fewer templates, so those samples were excluded from the blood-rectal overlap analysis.

Using the immunoSEQ TRB Survey service, rearranged CDR3 beta regions were amplified from genomic DNA with multiplex V and J primers. To keep depth equal across samples, survey-level sequencing depth of up to 500,000 reads per sample was applied. Libraries were purified, pooled and sequenced on Illumina technology. The authors processed their data as follows. immunoSEQ online tools were used for productive clonality, sample overlap, pairwise scatters, CDR3 beta length, V/D/J gene usage and productiveness. Calculated diversity was defined as the number of unique rearrangements divided by total templates, multiplied by 100, and Shannon and Simpson indices were computed as well. Principal component analysis was performed on Z-score normalized data with the R prcomp function and the ggbiplot package. Morisita's index was used to quantify the clonal overlap between blood and rectum within each subject. The table was pulled from immuneACCESS by TCRdb, which kept in-frame rearrangements only. Such tables lose some clones; where checked, under half of the loss comes from unresolved V genes, and the rest has no known cause. V and J calls plus clone size are reproduced from that table; the DNA served to infer D and trimming. The sample contains about 22,000 clones, about two thirds of them found a single time. The biggest ten clones account for roughly a sixth of the sample.

As concerns this clone: Its antigen is unknown. There are no base qualities to consult, and no much larger clone falls within one base.

Spanning cysteine to phenylalanine, the CDR3 consists of 14 amino acids. The kept DNA is CDR3 alone, 42 bases in frame from the first base. CDR1 and CDR2 were assigned from the germline V gene (reference sequence) as GTSNPN and SVGIG. The germline ends are 12 bases apart after V is trimmed by 0 bases and J by 4 bases. One to two pinch biopsies were taken from the rectum for research during colonoscopy. Ulcerative colitis patients had received no immunosuppressive medication before the diagnostic colonoscopy. Before DNA isolation, rectal biopsies were subjected to proteinase K digestion. The Wizard kit (Promega) was used to extract genomic DNA from the blood and intestinal samples.

Sequences were obtained from gut tissue. The V and J genes are TRBV30 and TRBJ2-5; no D gene can be assigned with confidence. This TCR was sampled from a boy between 5 and 17 years old with severe ulcerative colitis. DNA sequence: TGTGCCTGGAGTGTACTTTCCGCCCGAGAGACCCAGTACTTC. It translates as CAWSVLSARETQYF.